This T cell receptor beta chain came from a study of shared clonotypes between healthy human individuals. Study-level points and caveats: The low donor count limited represented genetic and exposure-history diversity.

This CDR3 comprises 16 residues. As concerns this clone: Its target is not known.

The table came from immunoSEQ multiplex PCR; TCRdb's copy has only in-frame clones and leaves some out. The sample lists 150,000 to 200,000 clones; over 85% were seen once. The authors divided CD4+ cells into CD45RA+ naive and CD45RA-negative memory subsets. The sequencing input was naive CD4+ T cells sorted from blood. This sample's subset: CD45RA+ positively selected. The source of this sequence is a woman aged 25 to 39 in good health. J is TRBJ2-7 and V is TRBV21-1; the DNA was not compared with TRBD1, the D call given in the table. TRBV21-1 is given as a pseudogene. CDR3 amino acids: CASSKSTLGLNYEQYF. The CDR3 DNA is TGTGCCAGCAGCAAGAGTACTCTGGGGCTAAACTACGAGCAGTACTTC.